These 2 T cell receptor beta chains were sequenced from one sample in a study of blood T cell repertoires in COVID-19. Here immunoSEQ multiplex PCR was the method, and the copy in TCRdb shows in-frame clones only, minus some. The repertoire holds 300,000 to 350,000 clones, roughly 87% seen once, with more than 8.5% in the top ten. The source material was PBMCs or T cells enriched from blood (not recorded which). Receptors were obtained from a woman between 18 and 29 years old who had recovered from COVID-19.

V usage is TRBV7-9 and J usage is TRBJ2-3; 7 bases align to TRBD1. The V gene end was trimmed by 5 bases and the J gene end by 7 bases; junction bases not matched to a gene: 15. The CDR3 length is 16 residues. Per the germline V gene, CDR1 is SEHNR and CDR2 is FQNEAQ (reference sequence). The CDR3 region has the DNA TGTGCCAGCAGCCTAGTTTACTCCGGGACAGCGAATACGCAGTATTTT. Encoded protein: CASSLVYSGTANTQYF.

The rearrangement joins TRBV27 to TRBJ1-2; D possibly corresponds to TRBD1 (5 bases). Germline V gene data show CDR1 as MNHEY and CDR2 as SMNVEV (reference sequence). The germline V and J ends were trimmed by 7 bases and 1 base, with 22 bases remaining between them. This CDR3 is 17 amino acids long. The chain's CDR3 is CASISTGRTSRNYGYTF. The DNA of the CDR3 is TGTGCCAGCATTTCTACAGGACGGACCTCCCGTAACTATGGCTACACCTTC.